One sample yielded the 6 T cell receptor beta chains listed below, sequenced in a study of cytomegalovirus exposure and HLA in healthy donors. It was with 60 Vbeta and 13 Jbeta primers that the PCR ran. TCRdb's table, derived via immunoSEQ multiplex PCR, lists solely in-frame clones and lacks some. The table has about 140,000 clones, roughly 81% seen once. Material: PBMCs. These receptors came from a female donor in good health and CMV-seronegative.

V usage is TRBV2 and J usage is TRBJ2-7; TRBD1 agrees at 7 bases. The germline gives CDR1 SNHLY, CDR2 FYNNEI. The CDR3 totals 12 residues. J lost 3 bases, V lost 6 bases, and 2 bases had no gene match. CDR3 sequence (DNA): TGTGCCAGCAGGACAGGGAGCTACGAGCAGTACTTC. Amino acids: CASRTGSYEQYF.

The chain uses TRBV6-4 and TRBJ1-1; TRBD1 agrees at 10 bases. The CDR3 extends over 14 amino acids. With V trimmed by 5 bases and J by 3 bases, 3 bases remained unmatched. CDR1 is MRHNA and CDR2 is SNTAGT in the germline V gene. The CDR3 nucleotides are TGTGCCAGCAGTTCCGGGACAGGGGACACTGAAGCTTTCTTT. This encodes CASSSGTGDTEAFF.

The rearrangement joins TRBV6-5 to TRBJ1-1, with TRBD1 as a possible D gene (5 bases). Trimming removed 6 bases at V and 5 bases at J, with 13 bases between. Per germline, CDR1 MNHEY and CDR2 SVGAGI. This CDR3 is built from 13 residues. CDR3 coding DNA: TGTGCCAGCAGCCCTCGGGGGGGGACTGAAGCTTTCTTT. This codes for CASSPRGGTEAFF.

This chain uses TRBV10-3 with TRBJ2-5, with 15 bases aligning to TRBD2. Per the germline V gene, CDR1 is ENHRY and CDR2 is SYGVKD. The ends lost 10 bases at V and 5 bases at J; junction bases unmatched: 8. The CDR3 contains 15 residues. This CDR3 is CATSRGTSGGETQYF. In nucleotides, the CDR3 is TGTGCCACTTCCCGAGGGACTAGCGGGGGGGAGACCCAGTACTTC.

CDR3 sequence reads: CASSYRTGGGYTF. The CDR3 nucleotides read TGTGCCAGCAGTTACCGGACAGGGGGTGGCTACACCTTC. V and J are TRBV6-5 and TRBJ1-2; 10 nucleotides match TRBD1. The germline V gene has CDR1 MNHEY and CDR2 SVGAGI. The V gene end was trimmed by 2 bases and the J gene end by 7 bases; junction bases not matched to a gene: 1. The CDR3 is made up of 13 amino acids.

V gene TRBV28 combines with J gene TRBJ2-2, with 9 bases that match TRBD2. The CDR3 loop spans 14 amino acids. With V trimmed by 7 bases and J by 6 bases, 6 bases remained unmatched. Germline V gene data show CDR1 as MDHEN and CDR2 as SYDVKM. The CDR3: CASIGAGGAGELFF. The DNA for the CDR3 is TGTGCCAGCATAGGAGCGGGAGGAGCCGGGGAGCTGTTTTTT.